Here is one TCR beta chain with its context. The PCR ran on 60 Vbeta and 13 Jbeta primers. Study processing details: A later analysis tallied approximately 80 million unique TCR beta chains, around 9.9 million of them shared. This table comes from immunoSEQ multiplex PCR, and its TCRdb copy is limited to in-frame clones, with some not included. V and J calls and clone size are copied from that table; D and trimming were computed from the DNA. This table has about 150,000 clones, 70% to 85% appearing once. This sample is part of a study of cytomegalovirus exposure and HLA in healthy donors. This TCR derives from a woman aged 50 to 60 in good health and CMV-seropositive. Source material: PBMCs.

DNA for the CDR3: TGCGCCAGCAGCTTCGCAGGGGCCCGGAGCTCCTATAATTCACCCCTCCACTTT. Translating it yields CASSFAGARSSYNSPLHF. The chain uses TRBV5-1 and TRBJ1-6; D is perhaps TRBD1 (6 bases). Per germline, CDR1 SGHRS and CDR2 YFSETQ. The CDR3 has 18 amino acids. V was shortened by 2 bases and J by 0 bases, with 15 bases between the two germline ends.